This T cell receptor (beta chain) was observed in a study of radiation and T cells in renal cell carcinoma. Looking at the study overall: Nephrectomy followed 15 Gy stereotactic body radiation by 4 weeks. Whole-study results and caveats: From baseline, blood top tumor clonotypes peaked at 2 weeks post-radiation.

CDR1 is KGHSY and CDR2 is FQNENV in the germline V gene. The CDR3 has 15 amino acids. The germline V and J ends were trimmed by 0 bases and 6 bases, with 12 bases remaining between them. Time point of the sample: baseline pretreatment blood. The treatment denotes: 15 Gy SBRT to primary tumor, nephrectomy 4 weeks later. Serial blood draws occurred at baseline and 2 and 4 weeks post-SBRT. This renal cell carcinoma was of the clear cell type. To note about this clone: What it binds is unknown.

TCRdb's copy holds only in-frame clones and misses some; the assay was immunoSEQ multiplex PCR. This table holds 110,000 to 150,000 clones, roughly 88% found once. This clonotype originated in a woman in her forties or fifties with renal cell carcinoma. The V gene is TRBV16, the J gene TRBJ1-5; D ambiguous. This material consisted of blood, taken from a patient whose treatment included radiotherapy and nephrectomy. DNA for the CDR3: TGTGCCAGCAGCCAATCTCCGGGCGCGGGTCAGCCCCAGCATTTT. It encodes CASSQSPGAGQPQHF.